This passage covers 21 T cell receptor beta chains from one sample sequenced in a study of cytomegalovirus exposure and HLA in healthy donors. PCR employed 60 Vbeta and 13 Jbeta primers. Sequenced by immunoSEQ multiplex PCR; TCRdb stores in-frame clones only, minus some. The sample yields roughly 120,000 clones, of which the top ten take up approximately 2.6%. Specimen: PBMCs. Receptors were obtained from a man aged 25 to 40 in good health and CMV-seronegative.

The CDR3 DNA sequence: TGCAGCGGGGGTACGGTACAGGGGTCTCTAGTCAATGAGCAGTTCTTC. Amino acids: CSGGTVQGSLVNEQFF. The chain links TRBV29-1 to TRBJ2-1; 7 bases are a match to TRBD1. V trimming: 7 bases; J trimming: 6 bases; junction bases outside the gene matches: 18. Per the germline V gene, CDR1 is SQVTM and CDR2 is ANQGSEA. This CDR3 has 16 residues.

The CDR3 coding sequence is TGTGCCAGCAGTTTCGACAGCCGAGGACATACCGAGCAGTACTTC. Translation gives CASSFDSRGHTEQYF. The chain employs TRBV27 and TRBJ2-7; perhaps TRBD1 as D (5 bases). CDR3 length equals 15 residues. Trimming left V 3 bases short and J 6 bases short, with 18 bases between. Germline V gene data show CDR1 as MNHEY and CDR2 as SMNVEV (reference sequence).

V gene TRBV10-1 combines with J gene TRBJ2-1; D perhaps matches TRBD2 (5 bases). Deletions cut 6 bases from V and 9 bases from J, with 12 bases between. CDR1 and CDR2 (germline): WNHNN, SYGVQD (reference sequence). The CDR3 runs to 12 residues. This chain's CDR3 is CASRTVRGEQFF. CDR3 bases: TGCGCCAGCAGAACGGTACGGGGTGAGCAGTTCTTC.

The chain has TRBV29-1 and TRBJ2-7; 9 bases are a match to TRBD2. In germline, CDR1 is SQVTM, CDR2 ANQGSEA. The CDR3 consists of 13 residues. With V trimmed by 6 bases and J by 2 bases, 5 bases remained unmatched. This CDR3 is CSVESGRPYEQYF. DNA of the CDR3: TGCAGCGTCGAAAGCGGGAGGCCCTACGAGCAGTACTTC.

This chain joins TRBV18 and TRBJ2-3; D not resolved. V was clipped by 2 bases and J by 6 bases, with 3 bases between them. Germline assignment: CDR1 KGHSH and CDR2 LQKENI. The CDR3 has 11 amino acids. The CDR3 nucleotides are TGTGCCAGCTCACCAGCGGATACGCAGTATTTT. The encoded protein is CASSPADTQYF.

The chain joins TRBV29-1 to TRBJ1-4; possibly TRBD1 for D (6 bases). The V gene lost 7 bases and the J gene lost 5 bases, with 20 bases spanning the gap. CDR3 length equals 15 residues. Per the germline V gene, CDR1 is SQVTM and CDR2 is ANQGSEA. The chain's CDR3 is CSAANWGQGNEKLFF. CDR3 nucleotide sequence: TGCAGCGCCGCCAATTGGGGGCAGGGGAATGAAAAACTGTTTTTT.

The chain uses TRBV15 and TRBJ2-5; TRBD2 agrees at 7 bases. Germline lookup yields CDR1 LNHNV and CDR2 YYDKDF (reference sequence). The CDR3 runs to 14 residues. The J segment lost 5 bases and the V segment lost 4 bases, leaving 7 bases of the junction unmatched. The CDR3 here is CATSNPIGGETQYF. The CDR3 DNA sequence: TGTGCCACCAGCAACCCTATCGGGGGGGAGACCCAGTACTTC.

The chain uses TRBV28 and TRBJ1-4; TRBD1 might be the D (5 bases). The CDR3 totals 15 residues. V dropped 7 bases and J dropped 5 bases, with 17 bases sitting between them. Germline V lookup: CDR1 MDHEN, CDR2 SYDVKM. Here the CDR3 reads CASIPSTARNEKLFF. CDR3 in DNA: TGTGCCAGCATCCCATCGACAGCGCGGAATGAAAAACTGTTTTTT.

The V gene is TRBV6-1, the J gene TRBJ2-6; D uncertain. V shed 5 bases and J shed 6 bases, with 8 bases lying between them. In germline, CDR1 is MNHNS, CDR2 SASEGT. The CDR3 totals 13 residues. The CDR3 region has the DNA TGTGCCAGCAGTTCGGTGGTGGCCAACGTCCTGACTTTC. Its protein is CASSSVVANVLTF.

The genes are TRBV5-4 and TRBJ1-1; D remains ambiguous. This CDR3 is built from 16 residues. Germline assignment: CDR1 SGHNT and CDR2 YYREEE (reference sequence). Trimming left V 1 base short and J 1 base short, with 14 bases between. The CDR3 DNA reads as TGTGCCAGCAGCTTGACGGGAGTTTTGTGGAACACTGAAGCTTTCTTT. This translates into CASSLTGVLWNTEAFF.

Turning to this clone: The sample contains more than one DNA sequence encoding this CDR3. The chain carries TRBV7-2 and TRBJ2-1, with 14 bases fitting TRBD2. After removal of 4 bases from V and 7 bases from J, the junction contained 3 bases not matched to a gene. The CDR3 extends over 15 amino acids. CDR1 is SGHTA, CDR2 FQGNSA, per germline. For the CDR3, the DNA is TGTGCCAGCAGCTCGGGACTAGCGGGGGTAAATGAGCAGTTCTTC. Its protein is CASSSGLAGVNEQFF. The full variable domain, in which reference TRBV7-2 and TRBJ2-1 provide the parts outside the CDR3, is GAGVSQSPSNKVTEKGKDVELRCDPISGHTALYWYRQSLGQGLEFLIYFQGNSAPDKSGLPSDRFSAERTGGSVSTLTIQRTQQEDSAVYLCASSSGLAGVNEQFFGPGTRLTVL.

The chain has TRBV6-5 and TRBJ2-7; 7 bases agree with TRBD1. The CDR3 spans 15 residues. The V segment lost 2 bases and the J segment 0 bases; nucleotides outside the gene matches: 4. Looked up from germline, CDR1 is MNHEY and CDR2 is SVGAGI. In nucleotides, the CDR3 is TGTGCCAGCAGTTACGCCGGGACAGACTCCTACGAGCAGTACTTC. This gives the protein CASSYAGTDSYEQYF.

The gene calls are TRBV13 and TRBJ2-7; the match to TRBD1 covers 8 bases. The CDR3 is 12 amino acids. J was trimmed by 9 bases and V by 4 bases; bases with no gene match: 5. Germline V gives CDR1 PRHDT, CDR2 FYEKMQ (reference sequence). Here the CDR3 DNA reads TGTGCCAGCAGCTCGACAGGGGACGGGCAGTACTTC. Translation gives CASSSTGDGQYF.

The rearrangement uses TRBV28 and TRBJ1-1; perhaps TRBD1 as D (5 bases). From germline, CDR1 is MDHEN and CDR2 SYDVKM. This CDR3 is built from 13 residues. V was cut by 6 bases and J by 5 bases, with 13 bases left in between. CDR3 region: CASSRGGGTEAFF. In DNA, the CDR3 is TGTGCCAGCAGCCGGGGGGGTGGTACTGAAGCTTTCTTT.

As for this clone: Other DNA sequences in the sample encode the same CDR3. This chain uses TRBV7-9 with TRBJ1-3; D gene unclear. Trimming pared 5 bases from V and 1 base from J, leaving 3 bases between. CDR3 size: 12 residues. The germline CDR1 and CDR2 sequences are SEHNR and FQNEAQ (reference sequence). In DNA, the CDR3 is TGTGCCAGCAGCCCGTCTGGAAACACCATATATTTT. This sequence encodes CASSPSGNTIYF.

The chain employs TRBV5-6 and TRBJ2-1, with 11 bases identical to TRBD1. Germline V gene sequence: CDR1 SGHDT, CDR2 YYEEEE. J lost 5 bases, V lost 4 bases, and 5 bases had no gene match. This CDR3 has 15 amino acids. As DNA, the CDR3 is TGTGCCAGCAGCGTAGGACAGGGGGCGAACAATGAGCAGTTCTTC. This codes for CASSVGQGANNEQFF. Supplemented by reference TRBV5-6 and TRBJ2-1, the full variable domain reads DAGVTQSPTHLIKTRGQQVTLRCSPKSGHDTVSWYQQALGQGPQFIFQYYEEEERQRGNFPDRFSGHQFPNYSSELNVNALLLGDSALYLCASSVGQGANNEQFFGPGTRLTVL.

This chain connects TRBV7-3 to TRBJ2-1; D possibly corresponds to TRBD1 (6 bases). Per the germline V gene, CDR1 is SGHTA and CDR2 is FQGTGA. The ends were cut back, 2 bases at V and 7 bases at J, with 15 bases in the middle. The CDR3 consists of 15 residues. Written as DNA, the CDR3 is TGTGCCAGCAGCTTATTAGGAGATAGGGGGAATGAGCAGTTCTTC. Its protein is CASSLLGDRGNEQFF.

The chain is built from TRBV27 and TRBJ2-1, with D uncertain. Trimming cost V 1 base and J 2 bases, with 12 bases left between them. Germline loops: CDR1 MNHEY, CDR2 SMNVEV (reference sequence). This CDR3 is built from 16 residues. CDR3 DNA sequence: TGTGCCAGCAGTTTATTGGCGGAAAGGCCCTACAATGAGCAGTTCTTC. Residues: CASSLLAERPYNEQFF.

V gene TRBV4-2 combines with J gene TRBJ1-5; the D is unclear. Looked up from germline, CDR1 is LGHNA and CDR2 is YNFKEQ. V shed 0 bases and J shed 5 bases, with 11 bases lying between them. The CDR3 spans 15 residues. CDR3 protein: CASSQDPGSDQPQHF. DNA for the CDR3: TGTGCCAGCAGCCAAGATCCGGGGAGCGATCAGCCCCAGCATTTT.

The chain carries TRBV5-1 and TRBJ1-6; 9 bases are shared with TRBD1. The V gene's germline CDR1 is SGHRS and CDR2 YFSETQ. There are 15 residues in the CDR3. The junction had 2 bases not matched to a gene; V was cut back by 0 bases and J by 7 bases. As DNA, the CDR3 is TGCGCCAGCAGCTTGGGCGGGACAGGGAATTCACCCCTCCACTTT. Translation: CASSLGGTGNSPLHF.

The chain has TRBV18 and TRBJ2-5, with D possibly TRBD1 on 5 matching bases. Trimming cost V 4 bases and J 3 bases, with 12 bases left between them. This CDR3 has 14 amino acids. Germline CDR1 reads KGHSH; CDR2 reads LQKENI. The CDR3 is CASSQRQTKETQYF. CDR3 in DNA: TGTGCCAGCTCACAAAGACAGACAAAAGAGACCCAGTACTTC.